The 32 T cell receptor beta chains below all came from one sample that was sequenced in a study of technical replicates of blood from several donors. Some clones are missing from TCRdb's copy, which holds only in-frame ones; the method was immunoSEQ multiplex PCR. The sample records around 84,000 clones, roughly 98% being singletons. Sample: T cells isolated from PBMCs. The receptors here all came from a human donor in good health.

The chain recombines TRBV9 with TRBJ1-4; 7 positions agree with TRBD1. V shed 0 bases, J shed 2 bases, and the junction held 7 bases outside the gene matches. Germline CDR1 SGDLS, CDR2 YYNGEE. This CDR3 is built from 17 residues. CDR3 in amino acids: CASSVANRGLTNEKLFF. CDR3 in DNA: TGTGCCAGCAGCGTAGCCAACAGGGGCCTCACTAATGAAAAACTGTTTTTT.

V is TRBV7-2 and J is TRBJ2-3; D is unresolved. V lost 4 bases and J lost 2, with 4 bases in between. This CDR3 spans 12 amino acids. Germline CDR1 reads SGHTA; CDR2 reads FQGNSA. The CDR3 is CASSYYTDTQYF. CDR3 coding DNA: TGTGCCAGCAGCTACTACACAGATACGCAGTATTTT.

The chain employs TRBV10-3 and TRBJ1-1; 11 bases align to TRBD1. The V and J ends lost 2 bases and 6 bases, in that order; junction bases with no gene match: 5. Germline CDR1 reads ENHRY; CDR2 reads SYGVKD. The CDR3 spans 15 residues. CDR3 nucleotides: TGTGCCATCAGTGAGGGACAGGGGGCTCCCTCTGAAGCTTTCTTT. Amino acid sequence: CAISEGQGAPSEAFF.

The chain employs TRBV27 and TRBJ2-7; possible D gene TRBD2, 5 bases. The CDR3 has 13 residues. The V end was cut by 3 bases, the J end by 0 bases, with 6 bases between. Germline CDR1 and CDR2: MNHEY and SMNVEV (reference sequence). Here the CDR3 DNA reads TGTGCCAGCAGTTTCCGGGGCTCCTACGAGCAGTACTTC. It codes for CASSFRGSYEQYF.

The chain combines TRBV30 with TRBJ2-3; 7 nucleotides align to TRBD1. The V gene's germline CDR1 is GTSNPN and CDR2 SVGIG (reference sequence). Trimming cost V 3 bases and J 4 bases; bases outside gene matches: 10. The CDR3 has 15 residues. The CDR3 coding sequence is TGTGCCTGGAGGCTGACAGGGCTAGGTCCAGATACGCAGTATTTT. This translates into CAWRLTGLGPDTQYF. The whole variable domain, filled in from reference TRBV30 and TRBJ2-3, reads SQTIHQWPATLVQPVGSPLSLECTVEGTSNPNLYWYRQAAGRGLQLLFYSVGIGQISSEVPQNLSASRPQDRQFILSSKKLLLSDSGFYLCAWRLTGLGPDTQYFGPGTRLTVL.

The chain combines TRBV6-5 with TRBJ1-2; maybe TRBD1 (6 bases). Trimming took 5 bases from V and 0 from J, leaving 7 bases between them. CDR1 and CDR2 from the germline V gene are MNHEY and SVGAGI. The CDR3 has 13 amino acids. CDR3 nucleotides: TGTGCCAGCAGTAGGGACACTAACTATGGCTACACCTTC. It encodes CASSRDTNYGYTF.

V and J are TRBV4-2 and TRBJ2-5; the match to TRBD2 covers 12 bases. The CDR3 covers 18 residues. The J segment lost 4 bases and the V segment lost 1 base, leaving 10 bases of the junction unmatched. Germline V lookup: CDR1 LGHNA, CDR2 YNFKEQ. The CDR3 is CASSQVTSGGPLGETQYF. CDR3 sequence (DNA): TGTGCCAGCAGCCAAGTGACTAGCGGGGGCCCCCTCGGAGAGACCCAGTACTTC.

About this clone itself: One end of the junction fails to match germline, which may point to a read error. J is TRBJ2-2 and V is TRBV27; 11 bases agree with TRBD2. The germline gives CDR1 MNHEY, CDR2 SMNVEV (reference sequence). CDR3 length: 18 residues. The CDR3 DNA reads as TGTGCCAGCAATTTAGCGGGAGGGCCGTTCGCGAACACCGGGGAGCTGTTTTTT. Its translation: CASNLAGGPFANTGELFF.

V usage is TRBV2 and J usage is TRBJ2-7, with 7 bases that match TRBD1. Germline trimming cut 9 bases from V and 4 bases from J; bases unmatched to any gene: 12. This CDR3 comprises 14 residues. Germline V gives CDR1 SNHLY, CDR2 FYNNEI. The CDR3 bases are TGTGCCAGACAGACAGGGCCCCTCCAATACGAGCAGTACTTC. Protein product: CARQTGPLQYEQYF.

V is TRBV9 and J is TRBJ1-3; no reliable D call. With 3 bases removed from V and 1 base from J, the gap between germline ends came to 8 bases. The CDR3 runs 14 residues. Germline lookup yields CDR1 SGDLS and CDR2 YYNGEE. This chain's CDR3 is CASSGRDSGNTIYF. The CDR3 DNA reads as TGTGCCAGCAGCGGACGGGATTCTGGAAACACCATATATTTT.

The V and J genes are TRBV4-1 and TRBJ1-4; D perhaps matches TRBD1 (6 bases). The V and J ends lost 2 bases and 6 bases respectively, with 10 bases between them. The CDR3 totals 14 residues. CDR1 and CDR2 from the germline V gene are MGHRA and YSYEKL. Here the CDR3 reads CASSQNQGYEKLFF. The CDR3 DNA follows: TGCGCCAGCAGCCAAAACCAGGGGTATGAAAAACTGTTTTTT.

This sequence joins TRBV21-1 and TRBJ2-2; the table gives TRBD2 as D, unverified against the DNA. TRBV21-1 is a documented pseudogene. The CDR3 has 14 amino acids. CDR3: CASSTQPGTGELFF. CDR3 nucleotide sequence: TGTGCCAGCAGCACCCAGCCGGGCACCGGGGAGCTGTTTTTT.

The chain couples TRBV10-2 to TRBJ2-5; possible D gene TRBD1, 8 bases. Trimming cost V 3 bases and J 5 bases, with 19 bases left between them. This CDR3 region has 16 residues. Per the germline V gene, CDR1 is WSHSY and CDR2 is SAAADI. CDR3 DNA sequence: TGCGCCAGCAGTGAAGCGGGGCAGGGGGCGGGTGAGACCCAGTACTTC. Encoded protein: CASSEAGQGAGETQYF.

The rearrangement joins TRBV7-2 to TRBJ2-3; TRBD2 might be the D (6 bases). V was clipped by 5 bases and J by 4 bases, with 16 bases between them. Germline assignment: CDR1 SGHTA and CDR2 FQGNSA. The CDR3 loop spans 15 amino acids. CDR3: CASSLRGASADTQYF. The CDR3 DNA reads as TGTGCCAGCAGCCTACGTGGAGCTAGCGCAGATACGCAGTATTTT.

The V and J genes are TRBV6-1 and TRBJ2-3, with 7 bases that match TRBD1. This CDR3 has 16 amino acids. CDR1 MNHNS and CDR2 SASEGT come from the germline V gene. The J segment lost 2 bases and the V segment lost 2 bases, leaving 7 bases of the junction unmatched. CDR3 nucleotides: TGTGCCAGCAGTGAACTCGACAGGGCTCTCACAGATACGCAGTATTTT. It is translated as CASSELDRALTDTQYF.

This chain links TRBV19 with TRBJ2-7; 12 bases fit TRBD2. Looked up from germline, CDR1 is LNHDA and CDR2 is SQIVND (reference sequence). CDR3 length: 17 amino acids. V was clipped by 6 bases and J by 1 base; unmatched bases: 10. The CDR3 protein is CASSTVLAGGHSYEQYF. DNA of the CDR3: TGTGCCAGTAGCACCGTACTAGCGGGGGGCCATTCCTACGAGCAGTACTTC.

The rearrangement uses TRBV6-1 and TRBJ2-1; D not resolved. V was pared by 2 bases and J by 1 base, with 9 bases between. The CDR3 sequence is 15 residues long. The germline CDR1 and CDR2 sequences are MNHNS and SASEGT. CDR3 sequence reads: CASSELSSSYNEQFF. CDR3 nucleotide sequence: TGTGCCAGCAGTGAACTAAGTTCGTCCTACAATGAGCAGTTCTTC.

V gene TRBV28 combines with J gene TRBJ2-5, with 10 nucleotides matching TRBD1. The junction had 4 bases not matched to a gene; V was cut back by 4 bases and J by 5 bases. The germline V gene has CDR1 MDHEN and CDR2 SYDVKM. CDR3 length equals 14 residues. The CDR3 region has the DNA TGTGCCAGCAGTTGGGACAGGGGCGCGGAGACCCAGTACTTC. It specifies CASSWDRGAETQYF.

CDR3 in amino acids: CASSSAITPTSEQYF. The DNA for the CDR3 is TGTGCCAGCAGCTCAGCCATCACCCCCACAAGCGAGCAGTACTTC. V is TRBV7-9 and J is TRBJ2-7, with D uncertain. Germline-derived CDR1 and CDR2 are SEHNR and FQNEAQ (reference sequence). V was shortened by 4 bases and J by 6 bases, with 19 bases between the two germline ends. This CDR3 has 15 amino acids.

CDR3 sequence reads: CASREDESSYNEQFF. The CDR3 nucleotides read TGTGCCAGCAGGGAGGACGAGAGCTCCTACAATGAGCAGTTCTTC. V usage is TRBV6-1 and J usage is TRBJ2-1; D perhaps matches TRBD2 (5 bases). This CDR3 comprises 15 residues. Germline V gene data show CDR1 as MNHNS and CDR2 as SASEGT. The V end was cut by 6 bases, the J end by 0 bases, with 12 bases between.

This chain's CDR3 is CASSVWSSGGTDTQYF. CDR3 nucleotides: TGTGCCAGCAGCGTATGGTCCAGCGGGGGCACAGATACGCAGTATTTT. V and J are TRBV9 and TRBJ2-3; 7 bases are a match to TRBD2. V lost 1 base and J lost 1; bases outside the gene matches: 6. In germline, CDR1 is SGDLS, CDR2 YYNGEE. The CDR3 has 16 residues.

This rearrangement joins TRBV5-5 to TRBJ1-1, with D uncertain. The V and J ends lost 2 bases and 5 bases respectively, with 16 bases between them. This CDR3 spans 15 amino acids. Germline CDR1 reads SGHKS; CDR2 reads YYEKEE (reference sequence). The CDR3 DNA follows: TGTGCCAGCAGCTTTAATGAAGTGAGGGTGACTGAAGCTTTCTTT. It is translated as CASSFNEVRVTEAFF.

The V gene is TRBV6-6, the J gene TRBJ2-5; tentatively, D is TRBD2 (6 bases). V lost 6 bases to trimming and J lost 5 bases, with 19 bases between them. The CDR3 is made up of 15 amino acids. The germline V gene encodes CDR1 MNHNY and CDR2 SVGAGI (reference sequence). Written as DNA, the CDR3 is TGTGCCAGCAGGCCCCTGCGGGCAGGGAGGGAGACCCAGTACTTC. Encoded protein: CASRPLRAGRETQYF.

This chain connects TRBV7-9 to TRBJ1-4; no reliable D call. This CDR3 spans 14 amino acids. Germline loops: CDR1 SEHNR, CDR2 FQNEAQ (reference sequence). V was pared by 3 bases and J by 4 bases, with 9 bases between. CDR3 residues: CASSFSGYNEKLFF. The CDR3 DNA follows: TGTGCCAGCAGCTTTTCGGGTTATAATGAAAAACTGTTTTTT.

V is TRBV9 and J is TRBJ2-3; perhaps TRBD1 as D (5 bases). From germline, CDR1 is SGDLS and CDR2 YYNGEE. V was cut by 2 bases and J by 2 bases, with 12 bases left in between. The CDR3 sequence is 15 residues long. CDR3 DNA sequence: TGTGCCAGCAGCGTTCGACAGCAAAACACAGATACGCAGTATTTT. Translation: CASSVRQQNTDTQYF.

J is TRBJ2-7 and V is TRBV20-1; D unclear. CDR1 and CDR2 from the germline V gene are DFQATT and SNEGSKA (reference sequence). The CDR3 is made up of 11 amino acids. The V end was cut by 5 bases, the J end by 3 bases, with 8 bases between. CDR3 loop: CSAHRDYEQYF. The CDR3 DNA reads as TGCAGTGCTCACCGAGACTACGAGCAGTACTTC.

J is TRBJ2-2 and V is TRBV7-8, with D unclear. The V end lost 1 base, the J end lost 5 bases, and 5 bases lay between the germline ends. This CDR3 is 13 amino acids long. CDR1 is SGHVS and CDR2 is FQNEAQ in the germline V gene. In DNA, the CDR3 is TGTGCCAGCAGCTTAGGGCAGACCGGGGAGCTGTTTTTT. This encodes CASSLGQTGELFF. Using reference TRBV7-8 and TRBJ2-2 for the parts outside the CDR3, the full variable domain is GAGVSQSPRYKVAKRGQDVALRCDPISGHVSLFWYQQALGQGPEFLTYFQNEAQLDKSGLPSDRFFAERPEGSVSTLKIQRTQQEDSAVYLCASSLGQTGELFFGEGSRLTVL.

The chain recombines TRBV6-1 with TRBJ1-2; weak D call: TRBD1 (5 bases). In germline, CDR1 is MNHNS, CDR2 SASEGT. V lost 2 bases to trimming and J lost 0 bases, with 10 bases between them. The CDR3 covers 15 residues. In nucleotides, the CDR3 is TGTGCCAGCAGTGAACGGAAGGGGTCTAACTATGGCTACACCTTC. Its translation: CASSERKGSNYGYTF.

The chain links TRBV29-1 to TRBJ2-5, with no clear D. The CDR3 sequence is 12 residues long. CDR1 and CDR2 from the germline V gene are SQVTM and ANQGSEA. V shed 5 bases and J shed 1 base, with 8 bases lying between them. As DNA, the CDR3 is TGCAGCGTTTCGGGTGCCCAAGAGACCCAGTACTTC. This translates into CSVSGAQETQYF.

V and J are TRBV18 and TRBJ1-2, with TRBD1 matching 7 bases. The CDR3 runs to 15 residues. The trim removed 3 bases at V and 5 bases at J, leaving 9 bases unmatched. CDR1 and CDR2 from the germline V gene are KGHSH and LQKENI. The CDR3 protein is CASSPQTGLRYGYTF. Here the CDR3 DNA reads TGTGCCAGCTCACCCCAGACAGGGCTCCGTTATGGCTACACCTTC. The full variable domain, its missing parts supplied by reference TRBV18 and TRBJ1-2, is NAGVMQNPRHLVRRRGQEARLRCSPMKGHSHVYWYRQLPEEGLKFMVYLQKENIIDESGMPKERFSAEFPKEGPSILRIQQVVRGDSAAYFCASSPQTGLRYGYTFGSGTRLTVV.

This rearrangement joins TRBV14 to TRBJ2-5; D call uncertain. Germline V gene data show CDR1 as SGHDN and CDR2 as FVKESK. The CDR3 extends over 10 amino acids. The DNA of the CDR3 is TGTGCTCACATTTCACGGACCCAGTACTTC. Encoded protein: CAHISRTQYF.

V usage is TRBV30 and J usage is TRBJ2-1; TRBD2 agrees at 7 bases. J was trimmed by 8 bases and V by 0 bases; bases with no gene match: 7. The CDR3 runs 14 residues. Per the germline V gene, CDR1 is GTSNPN and CDR2 is SVGIG (reference sequence). CDR3 bases: TGTGCCTGGAGTGTAGTGGGAGGGTTATATGAGCAGTTCTTC. Translation: CAWSVVGGLYEQFF.